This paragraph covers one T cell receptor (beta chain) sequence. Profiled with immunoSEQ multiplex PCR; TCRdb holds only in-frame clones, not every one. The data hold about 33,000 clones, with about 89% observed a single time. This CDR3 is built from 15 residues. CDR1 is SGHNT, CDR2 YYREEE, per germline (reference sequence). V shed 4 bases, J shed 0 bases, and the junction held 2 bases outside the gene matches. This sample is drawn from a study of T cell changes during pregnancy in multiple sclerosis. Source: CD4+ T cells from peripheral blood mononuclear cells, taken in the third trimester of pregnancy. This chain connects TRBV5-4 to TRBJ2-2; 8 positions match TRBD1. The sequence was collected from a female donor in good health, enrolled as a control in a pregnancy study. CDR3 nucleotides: TGTGCCAGCAGCCAGGGACAGGCGAACACCGGGGAGCTGTTTTTT. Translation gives CASSQGQANTGELFF.